These 16 T cell receptor beta chains were all obtained from the same sample, sequenced in a study of T cells after yellow fever vaccination. MiXCR was run by TCRdb on the 5' RACE reads, yielding one entry per CDR3 protein. The sample includes more than 95,000 distinct CDR3 sequences, about 7% of them seen just once. The source material was CD4+ T cells sorted from PBMCs, sampled roughly 45 days after the first yellow fever vaccination. These receptor sequences come from a man between 18 and 29 years old who received the YFV17D yellow fever vaccine.

This clonotype was seen repeatedly, ten times or more. The V and J genes are TRBV11-2 and TRBJ1-2, with D hard to call. This CDR3 spans 16 amino acids. Trimming pared 5 bases from V and 5 bases from J, leaving 21 bases between. Germline V gene sequence: CDR1 SGHAT, CDR2 FQNNGV. Written as DNA, the CDR3 is TGTGCCAGCAGCCCCTTGGTGAGCGGGCGCGGTTATGGCTACACCTTC. Translated: CASSPLVSGRGYGYTF.

This clonotype was found many times. The chain joins TRBV7-9 to TRBJ2-2; D may be TRBD1 or TRBD2 (5 bases each). The CDR3 runs to 15 residues. V was shortened by 3 bases and J by 5 bases, with 13 bases between the two germline ends. The germline V gene encodes CDR1 SEHNR and CDR2 FQNEAQ (reference sequence). CDR3 in amino acids: CASSFRAGSTGELFF. Here the CDR3 DNA reads TGTGCCAGCAGCTTTCGAGCAGGGAGTACCGGGGAGCTGTTTTTT.

This clonotype has at least ten counts. The chain carries TRBV3-1 and TRBJ2-2, with D perhaps matching TRBD1 or TRBD2 (5 bases each). The CDR3 spans 13 residues. CDR1 is LGHDT, CDR2 YNNKEL, per germline (reference sequence). Trimming removed 8 bases from V and 2 bases from J, with 9 bases in between. The CDR3 nucleotides are TGTGCCAGCCGGGACCCCAACACCGGGGAGCTGTTTTTT. Its protein product is CASRDPNTGELFF.

This clonotype occurred many times. The chain recombines TRBV15 with TRBJ1-5; no clear D. The CDR3 is 14 residues long. Germline V CDR1 and CDR2: LNHNV, YYDKDF (reference sequence). Trimming shortened V by 1 base and J by 6 bases, and 10 bases separated the two germline ends. The CDR3: CATSRVGWGQPQHF. CDR3 in DNA: TGTGCCACCAGCAGAGTCGGGTGGGGTCAGCCCCAGCATTTT.

The sample holds many counts of this clonotype. The rearrangement links TRBV20-1 to TRBJ2-1; 7 nucleotides agree with TRBD2. The V gene's germline CDR1 is DFQATT and CDR2 SNEGSKA (reference sequence). J gave up 8 bases and V 2 bases, and 3 bases lay outside the gene matches. This CDR3 has 12 residues. CDR3 sequence (DNA): TGCAGTGCTAGACTTGGGGGGGATGAGCAGTTCTTC. This encodes CSARLGGDEQFF.

This clonotype was observed at least ten times. The V call is TRBV9, the J call TRBJ2-1; D remains unclear. Germline CDR1 and CDR2: SGDLS and YYNGEE. The V and J ends lost 0 bases and 0 bases respectively, with 10 bases between them. The CDR3 spans 16 residues. CDR3 coding DNA: TGTGCCAGCAGCGTAGCTTTCGGCGCCTCCTACAATGAGCAGTTCTTC. This sequence encodes CASSVAFGASYNEQFF.

On this clonotype itself: Given a much more abundant clone one base away, this may be a read error. A read error is likely, as this CDR3 ends without the conserved phenylalanine or tryptophan. V usage is TRBV6-4 and J usage is TRBJ2-1, with D possibly matching TRBD1 (5 bases). The CDR3 spans 15 residues. The V gene's germline CDR1 is MRHNA and CDR2 SNTAGT. V was pared by 3 bases and J by 4 bases, with 13 bases between. CDR3: CASSEFRQPYNEQFS. DNA for the CDR3: TGTGCCAGCAGTGAGTTTAGACAGCCTTACAATGAGCAGTTCTCC.

This clonotype was seen ten or more times. This chain links TRBV7-9 with TRBJ2-3; 10 bases are shared with TRBD1. CDR1 SEHNR and CDR2 FQNEAQ come from the germline V gene (reference sequence). The J segment lost 6 bases and the V segment lost 7 bases, leaving 10 bases of the junction unmatched. The CDR3 is made up of 15 amino acids. The chain's CDR3 is CASTQRRQGADTQYF. CDR3 nucleotides: TGTGCCAGCACCCAACGCCGACAGGGGGCCGATACGCAGTATTTT.

The chain employs TRBV6-5 and TRBJ2-6; D is undetermined. Germline V CDR1 and CDR2: MNHEY, SVGAGI. V was cut by 0 bases and J by 4 bases, with 13 bases left in between. The CDR3 covers 17 residues. CDR3 region: CASSYSLITAGANVLTF. As DNA, the CDR3 is TGTGCCAGCAGTTACTCTTTAATCACAGCCGGGGCCAACGTCCTGACTTTC.

This clonotype has just a few counts. CDR3 bases: TGTGCCAGCAGCCAAGCCACTGAAGCTTTCTTT. This translates into CASSQATEAFF. This rearrangement joins TRBV3-1 to TRBJ1-1; D ambiguous. This CDR3 contains 11 residues. V was cut by 1 base and J by 4 bases, with 1 base left in between. CDR1 is LGHDT, CDR2 YNNKEL, per germline (reference sequence).

This chain links TRBV19 with TRBJ2-4; the D is unclear. Germline V gene sequence: CDR1 LNHDA, CDR2 SQIVND (reference sequence). There are 17 residues in the CDR3. V lost 0 bases and J 0 bases, leaving 12 bases between the germline ends. DNA for the CDR3: TGTGCCAGTAGTATAGAGTCCGGAATCCTAGCCAAAAACATTCAGTACTTC. Its translation is CASSIESGILAKNIQYF.

This clonotype was counted many times. The rearrangement joins TRBV10-3 to TRBJ2-7; TRBD2 matches 7 bases. CDR1 and CDR2 (germline): ENHRY, SYGVKD. J was trimmed by 0 bases and V by 6 bases; bases with no gene match: 2. The CDR3 covers 13 residues. This CDR3 reads CAIRTGGSYEQYF. For the CDR3, the DNA is TGTGCCATCAGGACGGGGGGCTCCTACGAGCAGTACTTC.

This clonotype was observed many times. The genes are TRBV15 and TRBJ2-3; TRBD2 aligns across 10 bases. V gave up 3 bases and J gave up 7 bases; unmatched junction bases: 13. From germline, CDR1 is LNHNV and CDR2 YYDKDF (reference sequence). This CDR3 has 17 residues. The CDR3 DNA sequence: TGTGCCACCAGCAGGGAAACTAGCGGGGTTGTACGAAATACGCAGTATTTT. It codes for CATSRETSGVVRNTQYF.

This clonotype was detected ten times or more. The genes are TRBV11-2 and TRBJ1-2, with 8 bases matching TRBD1. CDR3 length: 14 residues. Germline-derived CDR1 and CDR2 are SGHAT and FQNNGV. The trim removed 5 bases at V and 3 bases at J, leaving 5 bases unmatched. In DNA form, the CDR3 reads TGTGCCAGCAGCGAGAGACAGGGGTACTATGGCTACACCTTC. It translates to CASSERQGYYGYTF.

In its sample, this clonotype was seen many times. The J gene is TRBJ2-5, the V gene TRBV5-4; 7 bases fit TRBD1. The CDR3 covers 13 residues. Per germline, CDR1 SGHNT and CDR2 YYREEE (reference sequence). V gave up 2 bases and J gave up 5 bases; unmatched junction bases: 3. The CDR3 DNA sequence: TGTGCCAGCAGCTTTCCGACAGGGGAGACCCAGTACTTC. Its translation: CASSFPTGETQYF.

This clonotype has a count of ten or more. This chain connects TRBV5-1 to TRBJ2-5; 7 bases fit TRBD1. CDR3 length: 14 amino acids. Germline-derived CDR1 and CDR2 are SGHRS and YFSETQ. Trimming removed 6 bases from V and 5 bases from J; junction bases left unmatched: 10. The CDR3 DNA sequence: TGCGCCAGCAAAGGGGGCTTGGGTGGTGAGACCCAGTACTTC. Translated: CASKGGLGGETQYF. Full variable domain (missing parts from reference TRBV5-1 and TRBJ2-5): KAGVTQTPRYLIKTRGQQVTLSCSPISGHRSVSWYQQTPGQGLQFLFEYFSETQRNKGNFPGRFSGRQFSNSRSEMNVSTLELGDSALYLCASKGGLGGETQYFGPGTRLLVL.